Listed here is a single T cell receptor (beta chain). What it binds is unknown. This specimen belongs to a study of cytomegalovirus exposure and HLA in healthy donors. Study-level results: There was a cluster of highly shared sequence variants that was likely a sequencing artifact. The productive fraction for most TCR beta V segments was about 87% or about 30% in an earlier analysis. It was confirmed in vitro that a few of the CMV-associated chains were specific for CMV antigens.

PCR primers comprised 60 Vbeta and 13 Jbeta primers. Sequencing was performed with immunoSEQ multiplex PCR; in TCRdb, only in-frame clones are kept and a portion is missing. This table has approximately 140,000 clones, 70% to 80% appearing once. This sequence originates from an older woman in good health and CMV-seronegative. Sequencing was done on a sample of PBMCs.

The CDR3: CASSDRQGTEAFF. DNA of the CDR3: TGTGCCAGCAGTGACCGACAGGGTACTGAAGCTTTCTTT. This rearrangement joins TRBV6-1 to TRBJ1-1; 7 nucleotides line up with TRBD1. CDR1 and CDR2 from the germline V gene are MNHNS and SASEGT. After removal of 3 bases from V and 5 bases from J, the junction contained 3 bases not matched to a gene. The CDR3 loop spans 13 amino acids.